The clone carrying this T cell receptor (beta chain) occurred a few times. Its antigen remains unidentified. This specimen belongs to a study of CD8 T cells in ankylosing spondylitis. Trimming removed 0 bases at V and 0 bases at J, with 9 bases between. This CDR3 spans 16 amino acids. The germline V gene has CDR1 MNHEY and CDR2 SVGEGT. From the 5' RACE reads, TCRdb called clonotypes with MiXCR, one entry per CDR3 protein. Of some 700,000 distinct CDR3 sequences listed, under 20% are singletons. Study-level points and caveats: Earlier reports found some motif variants in synovial fluid and blood in reactive arthritis. Seemingly distinctive of ankylosing spondylitis blood was a TCR beta motif formed by eight highly homologous variants. According to the report, clones linked to the disease were significantly enriched in matched synovial fluid samples taken from ankylosing spondylitis patients.

The sample was blood, either unsorted or a sorted T cell fraction (not recorded which). The V and J genes are TRBV6-2 or TRBV6-3 and TRBJ1-5; possible D gene TRBD1, 6 bases. This receptor was taken from a male donor with ankylosing spondylitis. The CDR3 sequence: CASSYSTGNSNQPQHF. As DNA, the CDR3 is TGTGCCAGCAGTTACTCGACAGGCAATAGCAATCAGCCCCAGCATTTT.